The rows below give T cell receptor beta chains drawn from one sample of a study of blood T cell repertoires in COVID-19. Produced via immunoSEQ multiplex PCR; TCRdb's table is partial and in-frame only. The profile shows over 250,000 clones, more than 90% of them singletons. The material sequenced was PBMCs or T cells enriched from blood (not recorded which). Receptors were obtained from a man between 60 and 75 years old who had recovered from COVID-19. Both conserved end residues are part of each CDR3. D genes are given only for firm matches. Not all rows give a size; the values are once, few, many and, for expanded clones, a class.

-,TRBJ2-1,TRBV4-2,-,TGTGCCAGCAGCCAAGCGGGGGCGGGAGTCCCTCACAATGAGCAGTTCTTC,CASSQAGAGVPHNEQFF
-,TRBJ1-4,TRBV3-1/TRBV3-2,TRBD1,TGTGCCAGCAGCCCTTGGGGGACAGCCAAGCAGGCTAATGAAAAACTGTTTTTT,CASSPWGTAKQANEKLFF
once,TRBJ2-3,TRBV7-2,TRBD2,TGTGCCAGCAGCTTTAAAGCGGGGGGGCCGAGCACAGATACGCAGTATTTT,CASSFKAGGPSTDTQYF
-,TRBJ2-3,TRBV4-2,TRBD1,TGTGCCAGCAGCCCCCTACAGGGGACCAGAGATACGCAGTATTTT,CASSPLQGTRDTQYF
-,TRBJ2-5,TRBV7-2,-,TGTGCCAGCACTCACGGGTACCAAGAGACCCAGTACTTC,CASTHGYQETQYF
-,TRBJ1-1,TRBV5-6,-,TGTGCCAGCAGCCCTACAACCGGGAGCACTGAAGCTTTCTTT,CASSPTTGSTEAFF
few,TRBJ2-7,TRBV7-2,-,TGTGCCAGCAGCGTCCGAGTGGGGCAGCCCTCCTACGAGCAGTACTTC,CASSVRVGQPSYEQYF
once,TRBJ1-1,TRBV6-5,-,TGTGCCAGCAGTTACTCCCAATCCCGCAGGCCTTTCTTT,CASSYSQSRRPFF
-,TRBJ1-2,TRBV19,TRBD1,TGTGCCAGTAGTGGACAGGGTTCTGGTGGCTACACCTTC,CASSGQGSGGYTF
-,TRBJ2-1,TRBV28,TRBD2,TGTGCCAGCAGTTCACCCGGGACTAGGGGTGTCTACAATGAGCAGTTCTTC,CASSSPGTRGVYNEQFF
-,TRBJ1-1,TRBV7-9,-,TGTGCCAGCAGCCTTCAGGAACTTGGTAGCACTGAAGCTTTCTTT,CASSLQELGSTEAFF
-,TRBJ1-5,TRBV23-1,-,TGCGCCAGCAGTCAATTGGGGGGAAGGGTGATGGAGGGATATCAGCCCCAGCATTTT,CASSQLGGRVMEGYQPQHF
-,TRBJ1-6,TRBV10-3,-,TGTGCCATCAGTGAGTCGACTCGGGGGGCCGATAATTCACCCCTCCACTTT,CAISESTRGADNSPLHF
-,TRBJ2-2,TRBV6-1,TRBD1,TGTGCCAGCAGTGGATCGGACAGGGGTGGCACCGGGGAGCTGTTTTTT,CASSGSDRGGTGELFF
-,TRBJ2-1,TRBV19,-,TGTGCCAGTACTGATAGCTCCTACAATGAGCAGTTCTTC,CASTDSSYNEQFF
-,TRBJ2-7,TRBV4-1,-,TGCGCCAGCAGCCAAGACGTTGGGGCTAGCTCCTACGAGCAGTACTTC,CASSQDVGASSYEQYF
-,TRBJ1-1,TRBV18,TRBD1,TGTGCCAGCTCGAAGGGACAGTTGAACACTGAAGCTTTCTTT,CASSKGQLNTEAFF
-,TRBJ1-4,TRBV18,TRBD1,TGTGCCAGCTCACCTGGACAGGATGTCCTTAATGAAAAACTGTTTTTT,CASSPGQDVLNEKLFF
-,TRBJ2-3,TRBV29-1,TRBD2,TGCAGCGTGGTTAGCGGGGGGGCCGCAGATACGCAGTATTTT,CSVVSGGAADTQYF
-,TRBJ1-4,TRBV19,-,TGTGCCAGTAGAACCTCTCGAGATGAAAAACTGTTTTTT,CASRTSRDEKLFF
-,TRBJ2-7,TRBV7-9,-,TGTGCCAGCGGAGGGGCCAACGAGCAGTACTTC,CASGGANEQYF
-,TRBJ1-1,TRBV7-9,-,TGTGCCAGCAGCTTAGTATCGGTAATCACTGAAGCTTTCTTT,CASSLVSVITEAFF
-,TRBJ2-7,TRBV6-1,-,TGTGCCAGCAGTGAGAACTACTCCTACGAGCAGTACTTC,CASSENYSYEQYF
-,TRBJ1-2,TRBV3-1/TRBV3-2,-,TGTGCCAGCAGCCAAGGATCCGGAGCTAACTATGGCTACACCTTC,CASSQGSGANYGYTF
-,TRBJ2-1,TRBV3-1/TRBV3-2,-,TGTGCCAGCAGCCGACGGACAGCTGAGCAGTTCTTC,CASSRRTAEQFF
-,TRBJ2-7,TRBV28,TRBD2,TGTGCCAGCAGAGGGGGTGGACTAGCCGCCGTCAAGCAGTACTTC,CASRGGGLAAVKQYF
-,TRBJ2-1,TRBV7-2,-,TGTGCCAGCAGCTTATCCTCTGGCCCGCCGCGGGAGCAGTTCTTC,CASSLSSGPPREQFF
-,TRBJ2-7,TRBV2,-,TGTGCCAGCACCCCGTCCGGGTCAAAGAGCTCCTACGAGCAGTACTTC,CASTPSGSKSSYEQYF
-,TRBJ2-2,TRBV7-8,TRBD2,TGTGCCAGCAGCTTAGTTAGCGGGGCCGGGGAGCTGTTTTTT,CASSLVSGAGELFF
-,TRBJ1-1,TRBV5-1,-,TGCGCCAGCAGCCCGGAGGGCACTGAAGCTTTCTTT,CASSPEGTEAFF
-,TRBJ2-2,TRBV5-1,-,TGCGCCAGCAGGGGTAGTTCGGGCACCGGGGAGCTGTTTTTT,CASRGSSGTGELFF
-,TRBJ1-1,TRBV6-1,-,TGTGCCAGCAGTGAAGCCCCAGGGGTCTTTCAAGCTTTCTTT,CASSEAPGVFQAFF
-,TRBJ1-2,TRBV6-6,TRBD1,TGTGCCAGCGGGGGACAGGGGGCGCGTGGCTACACCTTC,CASGGQGARGYTF
-,TRBJ2-1,TRBV5-6,TRBD1,TGTGCCAGCAACCGGGACAGCTACAATGAGCAGTTCTTC,CASNRDSYNEQFF
once,TRBJ2-5,TRBV5-1,TRBD2,TGCGCCAGCAGCTTAGGTGGGAGGGCCGGAGAGACCCAGTACTTC,CASSLGGRAGETQYF
-,TRBJ2-1,TRBV7-2,-,TGTGCCAGCAGGACTCAGGGATCCTACAATGAGCAGTTCTTC,CASRTQGSYNEQFF
-,TRBJ1-6,TRBV7-2,-,TGTGCCAGCAGTCCCTTTGGGGTGACAGGTAATTCACCCCTCCACTTT,CASSPFGVTGNSPLHF
-,TRBJ2-1,TRBV27,-,TGTGCCAGCAGTTGGCGGGGCCCGGTTGGAAATGAGCAGTTCTTC,CASSWRGPVGNEQFF
-,TRBJ2-4,TRBV5-6,-,TGTGCCAGCAGCCGCCCGAGTAGCCGGGGCATTCAGTACTTC,CASSRPSSRGIQYF
-,TRBJ2-1,TRBV9,TRBD1,TGTGCCAGCAGCGCCGGGACAGGGGGCTACAATGAGCAGTTCTTC,CASSAGTGGYNEQFF
-,TRBJ2-1,TRBV7-2,-,TGTGCCAGCAGCTTAGCGTGGGGGGTGGGTAATGAGCAGTTCTTC,CASSLAWGVGNEQFF
-,TRBJ1-3,TRBV6-5,-,TGTGCCAGCAGTTTGACAGGAATGGTCGGAAACACCATATATTTT,CASSLTGMVGNTIYF
-,TRBJ1-2,TRBV19,-,TGTGCCAGTAGTATGGCCAGGGGTAACTATGGCTACACCTTC,CASSMARGNYGYTF